Reported below is one T cell receptor beta chain. This sample was taken from a study of control samples from healthy donors and cancer patients. Germline CDR1 reads SGHVS; CDR2 reads FNYEAQ. V was clipped by 5 bases and J by 4 bases, with 18 bases between them. This CDR3 has 16 residues. The assay was immunoSEQ multiplex PCR, and TCRdb's table has in-frame clones only and misses some. The listing records some 190,000 clones. The sequencing sample was made of blood. This clonotype originated in a woman aged 30 to 39 in good health. The chain combines TRBV7-6 with TRBJ1-3; perhaps TRBD1 as D (5 bases). CDR3 in amino acids: CASSPRVGTRGNTIYF. CDR3 in DNA: TGTGCCAGCAGCCCCCGAGTGGGGACGAGAGGAAACACCATATATTTT.